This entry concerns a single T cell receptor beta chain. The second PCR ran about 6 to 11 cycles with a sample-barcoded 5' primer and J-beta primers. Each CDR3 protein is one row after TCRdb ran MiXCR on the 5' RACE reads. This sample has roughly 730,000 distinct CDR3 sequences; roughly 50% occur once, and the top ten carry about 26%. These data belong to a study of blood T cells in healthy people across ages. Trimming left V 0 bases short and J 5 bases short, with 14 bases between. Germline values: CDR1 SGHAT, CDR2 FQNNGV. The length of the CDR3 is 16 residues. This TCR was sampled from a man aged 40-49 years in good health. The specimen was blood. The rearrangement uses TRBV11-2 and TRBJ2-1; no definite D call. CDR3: CASSLEGWARDNEQFF. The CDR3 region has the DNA TGTGCCAGCAGCTTAGAGGGATGGGCAAGGGACAATGAGCAGTTCTTC.